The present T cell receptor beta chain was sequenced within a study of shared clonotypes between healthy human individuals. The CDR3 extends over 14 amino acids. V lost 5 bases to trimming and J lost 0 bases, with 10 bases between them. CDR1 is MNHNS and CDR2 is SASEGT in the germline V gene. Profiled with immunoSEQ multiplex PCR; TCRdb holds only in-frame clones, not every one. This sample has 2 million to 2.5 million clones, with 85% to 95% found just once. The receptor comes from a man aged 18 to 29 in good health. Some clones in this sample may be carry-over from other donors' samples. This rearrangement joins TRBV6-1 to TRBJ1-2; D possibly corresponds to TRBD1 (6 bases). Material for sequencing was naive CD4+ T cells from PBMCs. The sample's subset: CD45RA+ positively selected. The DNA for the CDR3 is TGTGCCAGCAGTATGGGGGCCCCTAACTATGGCTACACCTTC. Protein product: CASSMGAPNYGYTF.